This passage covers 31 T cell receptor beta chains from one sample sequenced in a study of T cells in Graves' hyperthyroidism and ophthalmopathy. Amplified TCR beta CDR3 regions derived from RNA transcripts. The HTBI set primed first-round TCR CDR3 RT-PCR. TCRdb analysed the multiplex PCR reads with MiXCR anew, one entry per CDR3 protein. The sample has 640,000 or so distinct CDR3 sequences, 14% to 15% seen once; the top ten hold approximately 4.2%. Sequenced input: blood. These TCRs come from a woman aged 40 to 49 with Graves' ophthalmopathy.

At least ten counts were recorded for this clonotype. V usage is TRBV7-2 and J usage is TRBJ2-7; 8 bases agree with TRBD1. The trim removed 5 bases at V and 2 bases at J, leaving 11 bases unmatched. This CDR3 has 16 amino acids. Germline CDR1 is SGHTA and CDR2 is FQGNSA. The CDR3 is CASSLRPAGGPYEQYF. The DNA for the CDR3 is TGTGCCAGCAGCCTTCGACCCGCAGGGGGCCCCTACGAGCAGTACTTC.

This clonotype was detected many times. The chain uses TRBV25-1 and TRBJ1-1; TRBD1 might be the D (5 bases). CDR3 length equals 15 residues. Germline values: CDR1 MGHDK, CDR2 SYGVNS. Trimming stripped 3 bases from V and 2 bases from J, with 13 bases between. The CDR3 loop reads CASSDARGGNTEAFF. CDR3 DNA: TGTGCCAGCAGTGACGCGAGGGGAGGTAACACTGAAGCTTTCTTT.

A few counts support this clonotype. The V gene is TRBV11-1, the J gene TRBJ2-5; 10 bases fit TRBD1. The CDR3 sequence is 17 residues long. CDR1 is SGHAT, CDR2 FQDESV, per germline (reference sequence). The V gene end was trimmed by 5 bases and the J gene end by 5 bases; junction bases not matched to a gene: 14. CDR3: CASSPAPGQGNRETQYF. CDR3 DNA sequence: TGTGCCAGCAGCCCAGCCCCGGGACAGGGGAACCGGGAGACCCAGTACTTC.

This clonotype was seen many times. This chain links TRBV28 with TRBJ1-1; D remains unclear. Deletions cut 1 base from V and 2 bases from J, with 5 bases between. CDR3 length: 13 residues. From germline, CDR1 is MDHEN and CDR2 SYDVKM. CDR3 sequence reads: CASSLYINTEAFF. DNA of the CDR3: TGTGCCAGCAGTTTATATATTAACACTGAAGCTTTCTTT. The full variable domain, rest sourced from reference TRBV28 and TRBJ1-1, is DVKVTQSSRYLVKRTGEKVFLECVQDMDHENMFWYRQDPGLGLRLIYFSYDVKMKEKGDIPEGYSVSREKKERFSLILESASTNQTSMYLCASSLYINTEAFFGQGTRLTVV.

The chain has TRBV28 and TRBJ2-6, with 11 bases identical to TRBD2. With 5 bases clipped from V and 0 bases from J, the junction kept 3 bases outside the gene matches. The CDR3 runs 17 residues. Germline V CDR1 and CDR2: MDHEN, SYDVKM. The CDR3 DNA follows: TGTGCCAGCAGTCCTGGACTAGCGGGCTCTGGGGCCAACGTCCTGACTTTC. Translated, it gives CASSPGLAGSGANVLTF.

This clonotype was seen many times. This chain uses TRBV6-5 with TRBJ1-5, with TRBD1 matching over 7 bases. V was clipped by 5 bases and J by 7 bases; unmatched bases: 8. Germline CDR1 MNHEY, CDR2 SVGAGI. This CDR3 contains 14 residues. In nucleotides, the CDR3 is TGTGCCAGCAGTCTCACAGGGGAGCGGCAGCCCCAGCATTTT. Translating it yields CASSLTGERQPQHF.

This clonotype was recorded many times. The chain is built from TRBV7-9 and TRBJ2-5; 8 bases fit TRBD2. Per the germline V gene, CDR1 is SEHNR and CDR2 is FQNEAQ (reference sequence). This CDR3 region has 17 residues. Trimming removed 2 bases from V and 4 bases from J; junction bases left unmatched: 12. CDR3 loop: CASSLRGAGEGGETQYF. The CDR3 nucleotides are TGTGCCAGCAGCTTACGTGGAGCGGGAGAAGGGGGAGAGACCCAGTACTTC.

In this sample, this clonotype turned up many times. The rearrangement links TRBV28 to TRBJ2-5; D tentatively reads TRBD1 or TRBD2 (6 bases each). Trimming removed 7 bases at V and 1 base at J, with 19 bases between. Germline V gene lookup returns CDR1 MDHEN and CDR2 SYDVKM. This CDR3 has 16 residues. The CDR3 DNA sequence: TGTGCCAGCACCTATTCGGGGGCCCAGGGCCAAGAGACCCAGTACTTC. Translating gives CASTYSGAQGQETQYF. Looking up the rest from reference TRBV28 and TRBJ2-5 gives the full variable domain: DVKVTQSSRYLVKRTGEKVFLECVQDMDHENMFWYRQDPGLGLRLIYFSYDVKMKEKGDIPEGYSVSREKKERFSLILESASTNQTSMYLCASTYSGAQGQETQYFGPGTRLLVL.

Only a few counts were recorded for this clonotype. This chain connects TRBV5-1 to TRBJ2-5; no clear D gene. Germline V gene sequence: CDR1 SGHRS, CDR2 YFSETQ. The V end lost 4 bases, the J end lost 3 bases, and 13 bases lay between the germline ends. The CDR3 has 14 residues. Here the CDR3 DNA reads TGCGCCAGCAGCCCAATTACCAGCGAAGAGACCCAGTACTTC. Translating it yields CASSPITSEETQYF. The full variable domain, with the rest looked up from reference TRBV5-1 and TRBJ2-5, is KAGVTQTPRYLIKTRGQQVTLSCSPISGHRSVSWYQQTPGQGLQFLFEYFSETQRNKGNFPGRFSGRQFSNSRSEMNVSTLELGDSALYLCASSPITSEETQYFGPGTRLLVL.

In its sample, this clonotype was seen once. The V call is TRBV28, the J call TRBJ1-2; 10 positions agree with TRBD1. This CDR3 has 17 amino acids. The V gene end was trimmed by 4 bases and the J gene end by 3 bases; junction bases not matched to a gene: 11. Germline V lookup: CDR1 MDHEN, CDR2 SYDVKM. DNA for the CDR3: TGTGCCAGCAGTTCTTCCCTCACCGGGACAGGGGACTATGGCTACACCTTC. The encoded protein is CASSSSLTGTGDYGYTF.

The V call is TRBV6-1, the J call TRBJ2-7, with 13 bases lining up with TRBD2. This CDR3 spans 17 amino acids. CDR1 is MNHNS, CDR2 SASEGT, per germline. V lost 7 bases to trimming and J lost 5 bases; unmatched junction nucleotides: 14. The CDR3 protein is CASIPRGGLAGFNEQYF. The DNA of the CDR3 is TGTGCCAGCATCCCACGAGGGGGACTAGCGGGATTTAACGAGCAGTACTTC.

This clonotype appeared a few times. CDR3 sequence: CASSFRQGRSTGELFF. Here the CDR3 DNA reads TGTGCCAGCAGTTTCCGACAGGGTCGGAGCACCGGGGAGCTGTTTTTT. The rearrangement joins TRBV12-3 or TRBV12-4 to TRBJ2-2, with 7 bases aligning to TRBD1. The CDR3 has 16 residues. Germline trimming cut 3 bases from V and 4 bases from J; bases unmatched to any gene: 8.

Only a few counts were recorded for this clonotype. CDR3 sequence: CASRTSRGVLNSPLHF. The CDR3 DNA follows: TGTGCCAGCAGAACCTCTAGAGGGGTGCTCAATTCACCCCTCCACTTT. The V and J genes are TRBV28 and TRBJ1-6, with D perhaps TRBD1 (5 bases). The V gene's germline CDR1 is MDHEN and CDR2 SYDVKM. The CDR3 has 16 residues. With 6 bases removed from V and 7 bases from J, the gap between germline ends came to 19 bases.

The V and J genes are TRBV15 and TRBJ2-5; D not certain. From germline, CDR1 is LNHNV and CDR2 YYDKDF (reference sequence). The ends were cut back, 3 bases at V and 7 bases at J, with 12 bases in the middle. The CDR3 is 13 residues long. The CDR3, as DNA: TGTGCCACCAGCAGTGAAAAGCGAGGGACCCAGTACTTC. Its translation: CATSSEKRGTQYF.

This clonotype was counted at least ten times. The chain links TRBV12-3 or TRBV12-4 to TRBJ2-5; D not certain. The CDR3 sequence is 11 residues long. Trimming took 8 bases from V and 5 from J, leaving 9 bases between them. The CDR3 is CASAGVETQYF. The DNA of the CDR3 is TGTGCCAGCGCCGGAGTCGAGACCCAGTACTTC.

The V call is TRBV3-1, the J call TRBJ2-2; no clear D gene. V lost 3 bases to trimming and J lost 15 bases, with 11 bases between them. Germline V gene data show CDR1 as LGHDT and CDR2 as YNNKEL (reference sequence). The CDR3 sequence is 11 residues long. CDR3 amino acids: CASSQQARVFF. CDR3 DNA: TGTGCCAGCAGCCAGCAGGCCCGGGTGTTTTTT.

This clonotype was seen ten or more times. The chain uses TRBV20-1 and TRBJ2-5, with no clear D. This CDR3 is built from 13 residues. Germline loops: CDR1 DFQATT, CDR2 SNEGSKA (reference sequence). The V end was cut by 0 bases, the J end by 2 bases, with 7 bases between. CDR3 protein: CSARDLVQETQYF. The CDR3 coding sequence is TGCAGTGCTAGAGATTTAGTACAAGAGACCCAGTACTTC.

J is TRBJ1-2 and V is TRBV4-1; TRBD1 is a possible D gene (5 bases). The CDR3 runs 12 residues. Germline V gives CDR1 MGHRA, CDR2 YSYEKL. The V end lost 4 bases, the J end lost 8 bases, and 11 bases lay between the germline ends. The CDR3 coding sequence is TGCGCCAGCAGCCCCACAGGTGGGGGCTACACCTTC. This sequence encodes CASSPTGGGYTF.

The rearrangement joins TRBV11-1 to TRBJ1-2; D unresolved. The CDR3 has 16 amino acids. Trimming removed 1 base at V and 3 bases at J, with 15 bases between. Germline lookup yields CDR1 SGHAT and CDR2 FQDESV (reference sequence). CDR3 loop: CASSLGKGRLHYGYTF. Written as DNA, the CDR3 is TGTGCCAGCAGCTTAGGAAAAGGACGCTTGCACTATGGCTACACCTTC.

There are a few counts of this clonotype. CDR3 bases: TGTGCCAGCAGTTACTTTTCGACAGCCTCTGGAAACACCATATATTTT. Residues: CASSYFSTASGNTIYF. V gene TRBV6-2 or TRBV6-3 combines with J gene TRBJ1-3; perhaps TRBD1 as D (5 bases). V gave up 1 base and J gave up 0 bases, with 10 bases separating them. Germline V gene sequence: CDR1 MNHEY, CDR2 SVGEGT. This CDR3 spans 16 amino acids.

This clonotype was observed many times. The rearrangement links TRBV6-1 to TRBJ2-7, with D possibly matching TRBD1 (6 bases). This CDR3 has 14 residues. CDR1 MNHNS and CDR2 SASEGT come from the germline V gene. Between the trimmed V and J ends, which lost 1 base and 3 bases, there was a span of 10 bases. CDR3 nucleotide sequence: TGTGCCAGCAGTGAAGAGGGGGAAGACTACGAGCAGTACTTC. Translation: CASSEEGEDYEQYF.

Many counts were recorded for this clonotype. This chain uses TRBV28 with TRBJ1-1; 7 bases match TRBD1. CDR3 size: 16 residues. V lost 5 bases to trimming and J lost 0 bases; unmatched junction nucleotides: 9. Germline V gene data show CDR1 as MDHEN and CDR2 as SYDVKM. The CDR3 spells CASSTDRRLMNTEAFF. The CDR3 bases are TGTGCCAGCAGTACGGACAGGCGCCTCATGAACACTGAAGCTTTCTTT.

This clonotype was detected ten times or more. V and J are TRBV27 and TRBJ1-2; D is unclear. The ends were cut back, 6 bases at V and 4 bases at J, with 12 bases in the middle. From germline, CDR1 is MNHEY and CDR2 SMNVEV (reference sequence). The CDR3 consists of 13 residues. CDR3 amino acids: CASRTTNFYGYTF. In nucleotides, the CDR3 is TGTGCCAGCAGGACTACAAACTTCTATGGCTACACCTTC.

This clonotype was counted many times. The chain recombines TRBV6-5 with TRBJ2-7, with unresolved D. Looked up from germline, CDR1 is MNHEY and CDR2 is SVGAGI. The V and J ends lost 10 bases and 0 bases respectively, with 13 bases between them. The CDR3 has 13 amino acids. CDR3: CATALQRSYEQYF. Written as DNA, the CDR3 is TGTGCCACCGCTTTGCAGCGCTCCTACGAGCAGTACTTC.

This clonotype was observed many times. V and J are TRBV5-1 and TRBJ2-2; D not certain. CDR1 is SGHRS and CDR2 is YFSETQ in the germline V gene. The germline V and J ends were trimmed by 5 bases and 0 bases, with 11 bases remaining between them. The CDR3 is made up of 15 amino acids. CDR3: CASRSAHANTGELFF. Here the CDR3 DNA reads TGCGCCAGCAGATCTGCACACGCGAACACCGGGGAGCTGTTTTTT.

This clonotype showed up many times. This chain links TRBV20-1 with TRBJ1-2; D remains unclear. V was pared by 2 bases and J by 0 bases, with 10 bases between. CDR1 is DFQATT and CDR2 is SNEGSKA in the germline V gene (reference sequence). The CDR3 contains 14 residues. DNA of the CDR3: TGCAGTGCTAGAAGGGATCCTCCTAACTATGGCTACACCTTC. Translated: CSARRDPPNYGYTF.

CDR3 bases: TGTGCCAGCTCAGGAGGAGGCGGGGTGTCGACCCAGTACTTC. Translated, it gives CASSGGGGVSTQYF. This chain uses TRBV18 with TRBJ2-5; D perhaps matches TRBD2 (6 bases). CDR1 and CDR2 (germline): KGHSH, LQKENI. This CDR3 is 14 amino acids long. With 5 bases removed from V and 7 bases from J, the gap between germline ends came to 17 bases.

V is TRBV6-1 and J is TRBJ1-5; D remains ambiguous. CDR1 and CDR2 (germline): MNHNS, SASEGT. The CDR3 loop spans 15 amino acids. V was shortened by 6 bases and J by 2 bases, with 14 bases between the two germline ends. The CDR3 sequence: CASRLGGSGNQPQHF. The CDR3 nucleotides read TGTGCCAGCAGACTAGGAGGGTCGGGCAATCAGCCCCAGCATTTT.

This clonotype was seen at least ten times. Here the CDR3 reads CASSLALAGGSTGELFF. CDR3 nucleotide sequence: TGCGCCAGCAGCTTGGCTCTAGCGGGAGGATCCACCGGGGAGCTGTTTTTT. The V and J genes are TRBV5-1 and TRBJ2-2, with 11 bases that match TRBD2. The CDR3 has 17 residues. The V gene's germline CDR1 is SGHRS and CDR2 YFSETQ. With 0 bases clipped from V and 4 bases from J, the junction kept 5 bases outside the gene matches. Filled out from reference TRBV5-1 and TRBJ2-2, the complete variable domain reads KAGVTQTPRYLIKTRGQQVTLSCSPISGHRSVSWYQQTPGQGLQFLFEYFSETQRNKGNFPGRFSGRQFSNSRSEMNVSTLELGDSALYLCASSLALAGGSTGELFFGEGSRLTVL.

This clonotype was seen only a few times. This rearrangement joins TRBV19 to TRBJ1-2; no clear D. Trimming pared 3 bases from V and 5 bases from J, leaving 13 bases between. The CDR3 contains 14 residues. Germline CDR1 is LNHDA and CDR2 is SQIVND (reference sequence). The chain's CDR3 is CASSILGGGYGYTF. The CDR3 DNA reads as TGTGCCAGTAGTATTCTGGGAGGAGGGTATGGCTACACCTTC.

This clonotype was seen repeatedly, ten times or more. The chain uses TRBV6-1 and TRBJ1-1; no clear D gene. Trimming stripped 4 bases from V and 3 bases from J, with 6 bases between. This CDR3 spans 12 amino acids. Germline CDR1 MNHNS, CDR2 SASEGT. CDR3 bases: TGTGCCAGCAGTGCCCCGTACACTGAAGCTTTCTTT. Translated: CASSAPYTEAFF.